The clone carrying this T cell receptor beta chain was seen at least ten times. The antigen remains undetermined. This sample is drawn from a study of T cell repertoires in cytomegalovirus infection. About the study: An indication of both CMV infection and matching HLA type came from public TCR beta signatures.

Regarding the study as a whole: Summed public TCR beta family frequency identified CMV carriers bearing the relevant HLA. There were HLA-C-restricted CMV-specific TCR beta clonotypes dominating the ex vivo response.

TCRdb fed the reads into MiXCR, producing one record per CDR3 protein. This sample has over 150,000 distinct CDR3 sequences, with approximately 15% found just once. The sample taken for sequencing was PBMCs. The sequence was obtained from a human donor in good health (CMV status not recorded). Some clones in this sample may be carry-over from other donors' samples.

CDR3 DNA: TGTGCCAGCAACACTATAGCGGGGGCCGTCAATGAGCAGTTCTTC. It is translated as CASNTIAGAVNEQFF. This chain joins TRBV7-8 and TRBJ2-1, with TRBD2 identical over 9 bases. The CDR3 is made up of 15 amino acids. The ends lost 7 bases at V and 6 bases at J; junction bases unmatched: 10. Germline-derived CDR1 and CDR2 are SGHVS and FQNEAQ. The full variable domain, rest sourced from reference TRBV7-8 and TRBJ2-1, is GAGVSQSPRYKVAKRGQDVALRCDPISGHVSLFWYQQALGQGPEFLTYFQNEAQLDKSGLPSDRFFAERPEGSVSTLKIQRTQQEDSAVYLCASNTIAGAVNEQFFGPGTRLTVL.